These 5 T cell receptor beta chains were all obtained from the same sample, sequenced in a study of Tregs in tolerant kidney transplant recipients. Profiled with immunoSEQ multiplex PCR; TCRdb holds only in-frame clones, not every one. The table for this sample gives roughly 50,000 clones. The sequencing used CD4+ T cells from blood, collected before the transplant. These receptors all come from a human donor who received a combined kidney and bone marrow transplant.

A remark on this clone: The observed sequence ends 3 residues before the CDR3 terminus, with the missing tail filled in from the germline J gene. This rearrangement joins TRBV30 to TRBJ2-1; possibly TRBD2 for D (6 bases). Trimming removed 0 bases at V and 8 bases at J, with 23 bases between. CDR1 and CDR2 (germline): GTSNPN, SVGIG (reference sequence). CDR3 length equals 17 residues. CDR3 DNA (partial): TGTGCCTGGAGTGTACGGGGTTGGAGGGATGCTGGGGATGAG. Translation gives CAWSVRGWRDAGDE. The full CDR3 protein reads CAWSVRGWRDAGDEQFF.

Remarks on this clone: The read is 3 residues too short to cover the CDR3 end, so that end is filled in from the germline J gene. The rearrangement uses TRBV2 and TRBJ2-7; D perhaps matches TRBD2 (5 bases). The CDR3 loop spans 12 amino acids. V shed 5 bases and J shed 6 bases, with 11 bases lying between them. The V gene's germline CDR1 is SNHLY and CDR2 FYNNEI. The part of the CDR3 DNA that was read is TGTGCCAGCAGTCCCGGACTGAGCGAG. It specifies CASSPGLSE. The entire CDR3 reads CASSPGLSEQYF.

Regarding this clone: Sequencing ends 3 residues short of the CDR3 end; the germline J gene provides the rest. The V gene is TRBV19, the J gene TRBJ1-4; D is unclear. The CDR3 totals 17 residues. Per germline, CDR1 LNHDA and CDR2 SQIVND (reference sequence). V was cut by 2 bases and J by 0 bases, with 13 bases left in between. The CDR3 bases that were read are TGTGCCAGTAGTATATCAGGAAAGAAAGCAACTAATGAAAAA. It translates to CASSISGKKATNEK. The CDR3 in full is CASSISGKKATNEKLFF.

In regard to this clone: From the germline J gene comes the end of the CDR3, since the read stops 3 residues before it. The chain couples TRBV6-2 or TRBV6-3 to TRBJ1-1; 10 bases fit TRBD1. From germline, CDR1 is MNHEY and CDR2 SVGEGT. The V gene end was trimmed by 2 bases and the J gene end by 4 bases; junction bases not matched to a gene: 4. The CDR3 has 15 amino acids. The CDR3 loop reads CASSYLGTGATEAFF. CDR3 DNA (partial): TGTGCCAGCAGTTACCTGGGGACAGGGGCCACTGAA.

A note on this clone: The read ends 3 residues shy of where the CDR3 ends; the end is completed using the germline J gene. The genes are TRBV6-4 and TRBJ1-2; D uncertain. V was pared by 6 bases and J by 0 bases, with 11 bases between. Germline-derived CDR1 and CDR2 are MRHNA and SNTAGT. This CDR3 comprises 14 residues. Here the CDR3 reads CASRDPIANYGYTF. The part of the CDR3 DNA that was read is TGTGCCAGCAGAGACCCAATAGCTAACTATGGC.